The 3 T cell receptor beta chains presented below share a single source sample, sequenced in a study of T cell responses to AZD1222 COVID-19 vaccine. The protocol was immunoSEQ multiplex PCR, while the TCRdb copy is restricted to in-frame clones and leaves out a portion. The top ten clones hold approximately 4% of a sample with some 180,000 clones, roughly 92% of them seen once. Here the sequenced sample was peripheral blood, taken 28 days after the second dose of the MenACWY control vaccine. The source is an adult who received the MenACWY meningococcal vaccine as a control.

The chain joins TRBV4-1 to TRBJ1-5; D remains unclear. CDR3 length: 15 amino acids. V was trimmed by 0 bases and J by 5 bases, leaving 11 bases between them. CDR1 MGHRA and CDR2 YSYEKL come from the germline V gene. The CDR3 nucleotides read TGCGCCAGCAGCCAAGAGGTCGGGGTAGATCAGCCCCAGCATTTT. It is translated as CASSQEVGVDQPQHF.

The CDR3 sequence: CSAGTPNTEAFF. In DNA form, the CDR3 reads TGCAGCGCCGGGACACCGAACACTGAAGCTTTCTTT. V usage is TRBV29-1 and J usage is TRBJ1-1, with TRBD1 as a possible D gene (6 bases). This CDR3 has 12 amino acids. V lost 7 bases to trimming and J lost 1 base, with 10 bases between them. Germline CDR1 and CDR2: SQVTM and ANQGSEA.

J is TRBJ2-1 and V is TRBV11-1, with TRBD2 identical over 10 bases. The germline V gene has CDR1 SGHAT and CDR2 FQDESV (reference sequence). The CDR3 loop spans 16 amino acids. J was trimmed by 4 bases and V by 5 bases; bases with no gene match: 8. DNA of the CDR3: TGTGCCAGCAGCGTCCGGTCTAGCGGGAGTTACAATGAGCAGTTCTTC. Translation: CASSVRSSGSYNEQFF. The variable domain in full, with the rest retrieved from reference TRBV11-1 and TRBJ2-1, is EAEVAQSPRYKITEKSQAVAFWCDPISGHATLYWYRQILGQGPELLVQFQDESVVDDSQLPKDRFSAERLKGVDSTLKIQPAELGDSAMYLCASSVRSSGSYNEQFFGPGTRLTVL.